Listed below are T cell receptor beta chains from one sample, sequenced in a study of CD8+CD57+ T cells in acquired aplastic anemia. Each CDR3 protein is one row after TCRdb ran MiXCR on the reads. This table has roughly 420,000 distinct CDR3 sequences, just under 70% appearing once. Specimen: sorted CD4+, CD8+, or CD8+CD57+ T cells (not recorded which) from PBMCs. Receptors originate from a human donor in good health, serving as a control. The CDR3 runs from the conserved cysteine through the conserved F or W. The D gene is left open where the match is weak. Size is omitted from some rows. Given values are once, few, many or a class for expanded clones.

TRBJ2-2 TRBD2 TRBV7-2 - TGTGCCAGCAGTTTACGCGGGGGGGCGGACACCGGGGAGCTGTTTTTT CASSLRGGADTGELFF
TRBJ1-2 - TRBV19 - TGTGCCAGCAGTTACGGGGAAGGGAGTAACTATGGCTACACCTTC CASSYGEGSNYGYTF
TRBJ2-2 - TRBV12-3/TRBV12-4 once TGTGCCAGCAGATCCGGGGCGGGGCCGGATGAGAGCGGGGAGCTGTTTTTT CASRSGAGPDESGELFF
TRBJ1-1 - TRBV20-1 - TGCAGTGCAGATCGGGGTGACTCTGCAGCTTTCTTT CSADRGDSAAFF
TRBJ2-2 - TRBV15 - TGTGCCACCAGCAACTCCCGGACCACCGGGGAGCTGTTTTTT CATSNSRTTGELFF
TRBJ2-2 TRBD2 TRBV20-1 - TGCAGTGCCATAGGGGGCAGCGGGGGGGGGGAGCTGTTTTTT CSAIGGSGGGELFF
TRBJ2-1 TRBD2 TRBV6-5 many TGTGCCAGCAGTTACTCGAGCACTAGCGGGGAGCAGTTCTTC CASSYSSTSGEQFF
TRBJ1-2 - TRBV20-1 - TGCAGTGCTAGGACCGGAAATGGGGGCTACACCTTC CSARTGNGGYTF
TRBJ1-5 TRBD1 TRBV15 many TGTGCCACCAGCAGAGGAGGGGGCCCGAGACAGCCCCAGCATTTT CATSRGGGPRQPQHF
TRBJ1-1 - TRBV19 - TGTGCCAGTAGTATAGCTGTACGGCATGGTGAGGCTTTCTTT CASSIAVRHGEAFF
TRBJ2-5 - TRBV10-2 - TGCGCCAGCAGTGAGTCCACAGGGCAAGAGACCCAGTACTTC CASSESTGQETQYF
TRBJ2-7 TRBD1 TRBV19 - TGTGCCAGTAGTTTACAGGGGGCGCGGGAGCAGTACTTC CASSLQGAREQYF
TRBJ2-7 TRBD2 TRBV10-3 - TGTGCCATCAGTGAGTCGAGCGGGGGGGGGCGGTACGAGCAGTACTTC CAISESSGGGRYEQYF
TRBJ1-5 - TRBV11-3 - TGTGCCAGCAGCCTAAGAACAACAAAGAATCAGCCCCAGCATTTT CASSLRTTKNQPQHF
TRBJ1-2 - TRBV29-1 once TGCAGCGTTGGAAGGGGTGATTATGGCTACACCTTC CSVGRGDYGYTF
TRBJ2-7 - TRBV29-1 few TGCAGCGTTGGTACAGAGACCTTCCACGAGCAGTACTTC CSVGTETFHEQYF
TRBJ2-5 TRBD1 TRBV24-1 - TGTGCCACTACTACGGGACAGGGGGACTACGCCCAGTACTTC CATTTGQGDYAQYF
TRBJ2-7 TRBD1 TRBV20-1 few TGCAGTGCGTTAGGGGCTGGGACAGACCCCTACGAGCAGTACTTC CSALGAGTDPYEQYF
TRBJ2-7 TRBD1 TRBV15 many TGTGCCATCGGACAGGGGTACGAGCAGTACTTC CAIGQGYEQYF
TRBJ2-7 - TRBV20-1 many TGCAGTGCTATGAAGCAGGGGTTTGAGCAGTACTTC CSAMKQGFEQYF